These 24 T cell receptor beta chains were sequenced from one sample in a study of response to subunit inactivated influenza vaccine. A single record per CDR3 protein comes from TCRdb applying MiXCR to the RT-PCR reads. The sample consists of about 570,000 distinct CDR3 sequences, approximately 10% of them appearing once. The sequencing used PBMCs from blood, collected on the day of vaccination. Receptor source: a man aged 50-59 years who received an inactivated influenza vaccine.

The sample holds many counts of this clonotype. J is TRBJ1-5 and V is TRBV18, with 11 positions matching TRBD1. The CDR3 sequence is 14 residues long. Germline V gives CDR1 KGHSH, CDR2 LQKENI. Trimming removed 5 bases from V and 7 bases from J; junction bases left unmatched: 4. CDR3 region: CASSGQGAEQPQHF. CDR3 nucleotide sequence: TGTGCCAGCTCAGGACAGGGGGCAGAGCAGCCCCAGCATTTT.

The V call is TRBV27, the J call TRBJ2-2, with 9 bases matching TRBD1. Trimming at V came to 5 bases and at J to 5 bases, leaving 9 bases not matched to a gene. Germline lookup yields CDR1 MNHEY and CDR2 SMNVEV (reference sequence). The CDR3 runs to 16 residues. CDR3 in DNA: TGTGCCAGCAGTCCCCGACAGGGGGTATGGACCGGGGAGCTGTTTTTT. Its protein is CASSPRQGVWTGELFF.

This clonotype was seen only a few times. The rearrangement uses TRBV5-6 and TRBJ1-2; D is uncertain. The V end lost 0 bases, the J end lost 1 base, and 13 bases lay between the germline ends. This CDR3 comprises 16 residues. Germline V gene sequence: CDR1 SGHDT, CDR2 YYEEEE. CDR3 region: CASSLAITGVNYGYTF. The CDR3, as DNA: TGTGCCAGCAGCTTGGCCATCACGGGAGTTAACTATGGCTACACCTTC.

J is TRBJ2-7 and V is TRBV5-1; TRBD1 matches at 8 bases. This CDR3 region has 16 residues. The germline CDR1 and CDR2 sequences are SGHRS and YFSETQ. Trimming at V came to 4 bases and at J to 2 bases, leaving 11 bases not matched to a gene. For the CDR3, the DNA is TGCGCCAGCAGCGGAGGACAGGGAACCCCCCCCTACGAGCAGTACTTC. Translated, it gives CASSGGQGTPPYEQYF.

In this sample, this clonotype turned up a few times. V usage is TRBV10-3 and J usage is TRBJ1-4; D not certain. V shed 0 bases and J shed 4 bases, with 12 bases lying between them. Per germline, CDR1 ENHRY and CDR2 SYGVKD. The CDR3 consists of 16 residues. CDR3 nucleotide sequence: TGTGCCATCAGTGAGTCGCTAAGGTCATATAATGAAAAACTGTTTTTT. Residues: CAISESLRSYNEKLFF.

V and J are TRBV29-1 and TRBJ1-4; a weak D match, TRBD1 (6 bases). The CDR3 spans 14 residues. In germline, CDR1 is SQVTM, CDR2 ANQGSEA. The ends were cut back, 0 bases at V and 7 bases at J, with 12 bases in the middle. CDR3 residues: CSVEEARGSEKLFF. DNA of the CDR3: TGCAGCGTTGAAGAAGCAAGGGGGAGTGAAAAACTGTTTTTT.

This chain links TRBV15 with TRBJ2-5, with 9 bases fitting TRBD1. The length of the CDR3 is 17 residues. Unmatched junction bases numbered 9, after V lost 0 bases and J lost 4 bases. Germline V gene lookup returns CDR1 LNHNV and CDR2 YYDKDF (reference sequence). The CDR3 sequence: CATSRDTGQGRRETQYF. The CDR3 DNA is TGTGCCACCAGCAGAGATACGGGACAGGGAAGAAGAGAGACCCAGTACTTC.

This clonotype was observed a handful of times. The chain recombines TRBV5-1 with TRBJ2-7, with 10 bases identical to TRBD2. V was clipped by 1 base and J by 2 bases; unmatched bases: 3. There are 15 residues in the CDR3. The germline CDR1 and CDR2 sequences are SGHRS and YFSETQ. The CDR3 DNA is TGCGCCAGCAGCTTGTTCAGCGGGAGGGCCTACGAGCAGTACTTC. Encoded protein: CASSLFSGRAYEQYF.

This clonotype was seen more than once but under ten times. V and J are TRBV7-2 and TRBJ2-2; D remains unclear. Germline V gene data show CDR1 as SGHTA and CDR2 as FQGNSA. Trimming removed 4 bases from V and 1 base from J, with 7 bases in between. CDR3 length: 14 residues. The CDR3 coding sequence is TGTGCCAGCAGCTCTAACTGGAACACCGGGGAGCTGTTTTTT. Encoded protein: CASSSNWNTGELFF.

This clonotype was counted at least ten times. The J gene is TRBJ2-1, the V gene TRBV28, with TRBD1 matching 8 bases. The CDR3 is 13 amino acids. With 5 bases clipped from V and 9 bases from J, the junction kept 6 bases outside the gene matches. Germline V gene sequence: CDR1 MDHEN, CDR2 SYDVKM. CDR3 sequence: CASSEDRVSEQFF. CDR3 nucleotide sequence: TGTGCCAGCAGTGAGGACAGGGTCAGTGAGCAGTTCTTC.

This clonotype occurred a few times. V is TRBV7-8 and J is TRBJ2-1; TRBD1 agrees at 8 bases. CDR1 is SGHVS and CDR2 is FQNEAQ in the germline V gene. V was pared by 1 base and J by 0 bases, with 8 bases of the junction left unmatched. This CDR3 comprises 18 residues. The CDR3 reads CASSLEWRTGSSYNEQFF. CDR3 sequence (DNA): TGTGCCAGCAGCTTAGAATGGAGGACAGGGAGCTCCTACAATGAGCAGTTCTTC.

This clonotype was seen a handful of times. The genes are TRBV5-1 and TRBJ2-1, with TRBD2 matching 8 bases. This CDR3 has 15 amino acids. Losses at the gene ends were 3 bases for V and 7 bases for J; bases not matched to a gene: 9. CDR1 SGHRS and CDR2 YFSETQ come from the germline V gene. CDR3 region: CASSSGGRLMNEQFF. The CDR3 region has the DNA TGCGCCAGCAGCTCGGGGGGGCGTCTCATGAATGAGCAGTTCTTC.

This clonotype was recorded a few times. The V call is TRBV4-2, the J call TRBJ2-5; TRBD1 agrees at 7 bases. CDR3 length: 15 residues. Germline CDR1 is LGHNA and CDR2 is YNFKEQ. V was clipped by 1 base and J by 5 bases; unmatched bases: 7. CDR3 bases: TGTGCCAGCAGCCAAGGCAACAGGGGAGCGGAGACCCAGTACTTC. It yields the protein CASSQGNRGAETQYF.

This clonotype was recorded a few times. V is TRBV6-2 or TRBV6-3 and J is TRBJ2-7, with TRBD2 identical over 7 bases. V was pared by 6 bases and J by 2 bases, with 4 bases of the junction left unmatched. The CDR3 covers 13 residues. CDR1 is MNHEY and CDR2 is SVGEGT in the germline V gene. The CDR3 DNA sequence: TGTGCCAGCAGAGCTAGCGGCGCCTACGAGCAGTACTTC. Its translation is CASRASGAYEQYF.

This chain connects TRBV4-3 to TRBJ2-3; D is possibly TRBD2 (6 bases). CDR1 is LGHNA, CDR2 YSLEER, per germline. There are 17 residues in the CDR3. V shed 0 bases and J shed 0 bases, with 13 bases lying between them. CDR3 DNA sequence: TGCGCCAGCAGCCAAGAGGCCCTAGCGTCTAGCACAGATACGCAGTATTTT. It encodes CASSQEALASSTDTQYF.

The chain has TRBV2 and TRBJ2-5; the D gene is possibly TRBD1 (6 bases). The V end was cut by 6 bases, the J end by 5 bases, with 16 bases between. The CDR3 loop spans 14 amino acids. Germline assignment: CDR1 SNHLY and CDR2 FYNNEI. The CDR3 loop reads CASSYQGRGETQYF. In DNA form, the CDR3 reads TGTGCCAGCAGCTACCAGGGGCGCGGCGAGACCCAGTACTTC.

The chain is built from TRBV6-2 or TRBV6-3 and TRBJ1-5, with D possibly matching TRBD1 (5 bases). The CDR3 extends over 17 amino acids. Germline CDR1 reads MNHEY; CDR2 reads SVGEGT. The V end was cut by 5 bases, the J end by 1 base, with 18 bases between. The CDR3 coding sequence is TGTGCCAGCAGTGTGCAGGGTTCCTCGCGAAGCAATCAGCCCCAGCATTTT. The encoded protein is CASSVQGSSRSNQPQHF.

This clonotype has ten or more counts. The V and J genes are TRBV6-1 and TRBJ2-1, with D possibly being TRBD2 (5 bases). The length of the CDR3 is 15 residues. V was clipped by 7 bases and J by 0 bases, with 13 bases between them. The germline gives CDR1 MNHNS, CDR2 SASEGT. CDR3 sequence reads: CASTEMAGSYNEQFF. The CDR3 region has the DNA TGTGCCAGCACCGAAATGGCGGGCTCCTACAATGAGCAGTTCTTC.

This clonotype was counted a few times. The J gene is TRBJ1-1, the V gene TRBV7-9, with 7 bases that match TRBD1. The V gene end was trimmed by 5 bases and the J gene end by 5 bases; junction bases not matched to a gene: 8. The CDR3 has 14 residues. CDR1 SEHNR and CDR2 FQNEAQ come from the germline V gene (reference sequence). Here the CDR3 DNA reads TGTGCCAGCAGCGTCCCAGGGGGGGAGACTGAAGCTTTCTTT. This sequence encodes CASSVPGGETEAFF.

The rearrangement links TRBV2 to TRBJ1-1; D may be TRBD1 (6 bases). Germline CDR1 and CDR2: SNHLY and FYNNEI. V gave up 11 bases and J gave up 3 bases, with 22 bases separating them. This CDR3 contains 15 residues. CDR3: CASQGRIPVDTEAFF. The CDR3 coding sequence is TGTGCCTCGCAGGGGCGCATTCCAGTGGACACTGAAGCTTTCTTT. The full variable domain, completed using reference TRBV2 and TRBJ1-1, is EPEVTQTPSHQVTQMGQEVILRCVPISNHLYFYWYRQILGQKVEFLVSFYNNEISEKSEIFDDQFSVERPDGSNFTLKIRSTKLEDSAMYFCASQGRIPVDTEAFFGQGTRLTVV.

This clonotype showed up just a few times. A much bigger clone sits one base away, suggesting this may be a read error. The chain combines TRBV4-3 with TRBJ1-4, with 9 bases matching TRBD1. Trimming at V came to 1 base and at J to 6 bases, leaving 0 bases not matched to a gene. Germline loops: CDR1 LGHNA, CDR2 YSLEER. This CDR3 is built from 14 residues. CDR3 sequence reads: CASSQGDRDEKLFF. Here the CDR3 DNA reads TGCGCCAGCAGCCAAGGGGACAGGGATGAAAAACTGTTTTTT.

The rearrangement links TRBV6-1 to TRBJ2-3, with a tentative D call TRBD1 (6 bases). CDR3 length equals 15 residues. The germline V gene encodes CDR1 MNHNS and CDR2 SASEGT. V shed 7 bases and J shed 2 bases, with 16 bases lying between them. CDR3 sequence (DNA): TGTGCCAGCAAGCTCGGACAGATGCACACAGATACGCAGTATTTT. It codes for CASKLGQMHTDTQYF.

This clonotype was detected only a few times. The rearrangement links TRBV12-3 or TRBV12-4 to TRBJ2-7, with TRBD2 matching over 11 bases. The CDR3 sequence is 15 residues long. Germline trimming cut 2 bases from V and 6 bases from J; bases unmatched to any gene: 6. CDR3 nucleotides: TGTGCCAGCAGTTTATTAGCGGGAGGGCAAAGCGAGCAGTACTTC. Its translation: CASSLLAGGQSEQYF.

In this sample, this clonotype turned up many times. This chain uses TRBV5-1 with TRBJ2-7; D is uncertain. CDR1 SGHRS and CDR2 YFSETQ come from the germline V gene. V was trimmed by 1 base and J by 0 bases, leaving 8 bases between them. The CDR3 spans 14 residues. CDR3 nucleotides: TGCGCCAGCAGCTTGACAGCTAGCTCCTACGAGCAGTACTTC. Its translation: CASSLTASSYEQYF.